What follows are 15 T cell receptor beta chains derived from one specimen sequenced in a study of control samples from healthy donors and cancer patients. Using immunoSEQ multiplex PCR, the repertoire was profiled, and TCRdb retains in-frame clones only, with some absent. The repertoire holds about 110,000 clones, with 90% as singletons. The sequencing input was blood. These receptors all come from a human donor in good health. The donor label of this sample is uncertain.

This clone was observed once. The chain employs TRBV4-2 and TRBJ1-1; 7 nucleotides agree with TRBD1. V lost 3 bases to trimming and J lost 3 bases; unmatched junction nucleotides: 7. The CDR3 sequence is 15 residues long. Germline V gene lookup returns CDR1 LGHNA and CDR2 YNFKEQ. Here the CDR3 DNA reads TGTGCCAGCAGCCACCTCGAGGGGGCAGACACTGAAGCTTTCTTT. Residues: CASSHLEGADTEAFF.

The chain links TRBV5-8 to TRBJ2-3; D remains ambiguous. Germline lookup yields CDR1 SGHTS and CDR2 YDEGEE. There are 13 residues in the CDR3. Deletions cut 1 base from V and 4 bases from J, with 7 bases between. Written as DNA, the CDR3 is TGTGCCAGCAGCTTGTTCTCCTCAGATACGCAGTATTTT. Translating it yields CASSLFSSDTQYF. Full variable domain (rest looked up from reference TRBV5-8 and TRBJ2-3): EAGVTQSPTHLIKTRGQQATLRCSPISGHTSVYWYQQALGLGLQFLLWYDEGEERNRGNFPPRFSGRQFPNYSSELNVNALELEDSALYLCASSLFSSDTQYFGPGTRLTVL.

This clone was found once. The chain combines TRBV24-1 with TRBJ2-5; no clear D. V lost 1 base, J lost 0 bases, and 8 bases lay in between. Germline assignment: CDR1 KGHDR and CDR2 SFDVKD. This CDR3 is 15 amino acids long. The CDR3 DNA reads as TGTGCCACCAGTGATTTAGCAAGGGACCAAGAGACCCAGTACTTC. Protein sequence: CATSDLARDQETQYF.

The chain recombines TRBV2 with TRBJ1-6, with a tentative D call TRBD1 (6 bases). V was trimmed by 6 bases and J by 5 bases, leaving 11 bases between them. The germline V gene encodes CDR1 SNHLY and CDR2 FYNNEI. The CDR3 runs to 14 residues. Here the CDR3 reads CASRDRVNNSPLHF. In DNA form, the CDR3 reads TGTGCCAGCAGGGACAGAGTAAATAATTCACCCCTCCACTTT.

V and J are TRBV7-9 and TRBJ1-1; the D is unclear. The germline CDR1 and CDR2 sequences are SEHNR and FQNEAQ (reference sequence). This CDR3 is built from 15 residues. V was pared by 1 base and J by 2 bases, with 11 bases between. The CDR3 region is CASSLVSQKNTEAFF. CDR3 DNA sequence: TGTGCCAGCAGCTTAGTTTCGCAGAAAAACACTGAAGCTTTCTTT.

The chain employs TRBV27 and TRBJ2-7; 9 bases map to TRBD1. The CDR3 consists of 15 residues. Trimming at V came to 4 bases and at J to 5 bases, leaving 9 bases not matched to a gene. CDR1 is MNHEY, CDR2 SMNVEV, per germline (reference sequence). The CDR3 sequence: CASSSYRTGGDEQYF. CDR3 DNA: TGTGCCAGCAGTTCCTACCGTACAGGGGGCGACGAGCAGTACTTC.

As concerns this clone: Other DNA sequences in this sample translate to the same CDR3. The CDR3 sequence is CASSLEGQGLNTEAFF. In DNA form, the CDR3 reads TGCGCCAGCAGCTTGGAGGGACAGGGCTTGAACACTGAAGCTTTCTTT. V is TRBV5-1 and J is TRBJ1-1, with TRBD1 matching over 9 bases. The CDR3 totals 16 residues. J lost 0 bases, V lost 0 bases, and 3 bases had no gene match. Germline V gene lookup returns CDR1 SGHRS and CDR2 YFSETQ.

About this clone itself: One junction end disagrees with the germline gene, perhaps due to a read error. This rearrangement joins TRBV24-1 to TRBJ2-6; D ambiguous. Germline V gene sequence: CDR1 KGHDR, CDR2 SFDVKD. The CDR3 is made up of 16 amino acids. CDR3 residues: CATSGLVHSGANVLTF. The CDR3 DNA follows: TGTGCCACCAGTGGTTTGGTGCACTCTGGGGCCAACGTCCTGACTTTC.

The chain uses TRBV6-5 and TRBJ2-5, with unresolved D. The V end lost 2 bases, the J end lost 2 bases, and 6 bases lay between the germline ends. The V gene's germline CDR1 is MNHEY and CDR2 SVGAGI. This CDR3 spans 13 amino acids. The CDR3 region has the DNA TGTGCCAGCAGTTACGGCCGGCAAGAGACCCAGTACTTC. Translating gives CASSYGRQETQYF.

J is TRBJ1-4 and V is TRBV19; 8 bases fit TRBD1. V shed 5 bases, J shed 6 bases, and the junction held 8 bases outside the gene matches. Germline assignment: CDR1 LNHDA and CDR2 SQIVND (reference sequence). The CDR3 is made up of 15 amino acids. In DNA, the CDR3 is TGTGCCAGTAGTCCCCGACAGGGGCAGGATGAAAAACTGTTTTTT. Amino acid sequence: CASSPRQGQDEKLFF.

V and J are TRBV6-4 and TRBJ2-3, with TRBD2 matching over 8 bases. The CDR3 is made up of 15 amino acids. J gave up 5 bases and V 4 bases, and 8 bases lay outside the gene matches. The germline gives CDR1 MRHNA, CDR2 SNTAGT. CDR3 residues: CASSVIAGSVDTQYF. CDR3 in DNA: TGTGCCAGCAGTGTTATAGCGGGGTCGGTAGATACGCAGTATTTT.

With regard to this clone: The same CDR3 can be traced to other DNA sequences in this sample. V is TRBV5-1 and J is TRBJ2-5; D unresolved. Trimming left V 2 bases short and J 3 bases short, with 2 bases between. The CDR3 has 11 residues. Germline CDR1 SGHRS, CDR2 YFSETQ. In nucleotides, the CDR3 is TGCGCCAGCAGCTTTGAAGAGACCCAGTACTTC. It translates to CASSFEETQYF.

CDR3 in DNA: TGTGCCAGCTCAGCAGGCATGAACACTGAAGCTTTCTTT. As protein: CASSAGMNTEAFF. The V gene is TRBV18, the J gene TRBJ1-1; D is unresolved. Germline V gene lookup returns CDR1 KGHSH and CDR2 LQKENI. V lost 5 bases to trimming and J lost 0 bases, with 7 bases between them. The CDR3 runs to 13 residues.

The V and J genes are TRBV7-9 and TRBJ1-4; possibly TRBD1 for D (6 bases). There are 14 residues in the CDR3. V was pared by 5 bases and J by 6 bases, with 13 bases between. Germline CDR1 reads SEHNR; CDR2 reads FQNEAQ (reference sequence). The CDR3 nucleotides are TGTGCCAGCAGCCGTGCAGGGGAGGATGAAAAACTGTTTTTT. It encodes CASSRAGEDEKLFF.

This chain joins TRBV6-5 and TRBJ2-7; D is perhaps TRBD1 or TRBD2 (5 bases each). The CDR3 contains 12 residues. Trimming left V 4 bases short and J 7 bases short, with 11 bases between. CDR1 MNHEY and CDR2 SVGAGI come from the germline V gene. The CDR3: CASSSPRGEQYF. The DNA for the CDR3 is TGTGCCAGCAGTTCCCCGAGGGGAGAGCAGTACTTC.